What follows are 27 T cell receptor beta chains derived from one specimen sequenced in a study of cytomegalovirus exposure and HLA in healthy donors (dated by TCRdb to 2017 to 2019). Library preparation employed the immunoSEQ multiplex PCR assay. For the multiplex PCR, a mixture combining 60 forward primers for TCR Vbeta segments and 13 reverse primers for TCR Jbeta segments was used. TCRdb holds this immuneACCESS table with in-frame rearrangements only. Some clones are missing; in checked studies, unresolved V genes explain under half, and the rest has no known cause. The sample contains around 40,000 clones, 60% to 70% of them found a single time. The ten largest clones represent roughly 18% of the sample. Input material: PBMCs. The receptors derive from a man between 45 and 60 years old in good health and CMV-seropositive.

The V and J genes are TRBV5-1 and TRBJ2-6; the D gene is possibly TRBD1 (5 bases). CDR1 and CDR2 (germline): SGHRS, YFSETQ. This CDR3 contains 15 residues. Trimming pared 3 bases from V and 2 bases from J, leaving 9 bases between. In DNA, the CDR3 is TGCGCCAGCAGCTCAGGGTTCCCTGGGGCCAACGTCCTGACTTTC. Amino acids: CASSSGFPGANVLTF. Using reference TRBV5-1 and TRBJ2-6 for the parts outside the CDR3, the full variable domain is KAGVTQTPRYLIKTRGQQVTLSCSPISGHRSVSWYQQTPGQGLQFLFEYFSETQRNKGNFPGRFSGRQFSNSRSEMNVSTLELGDSALYLCASSSGFPGANVLTFGAGSRLTVL.

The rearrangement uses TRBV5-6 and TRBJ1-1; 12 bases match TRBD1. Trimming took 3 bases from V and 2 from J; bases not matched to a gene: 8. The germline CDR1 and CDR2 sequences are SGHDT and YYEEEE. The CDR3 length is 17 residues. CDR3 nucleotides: TGTGCCAGCAGCTCGATCTCCGGGACAGGGGGCAACACTGAAGCTTTCTTT. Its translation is CASSSISGTGGNTEAFF.

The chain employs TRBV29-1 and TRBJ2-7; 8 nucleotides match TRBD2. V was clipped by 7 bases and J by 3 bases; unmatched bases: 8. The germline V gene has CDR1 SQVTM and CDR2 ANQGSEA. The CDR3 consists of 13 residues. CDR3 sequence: CSGRRGGDYEQYF. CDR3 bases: TGCAGCGGCCGACGGGGGGGGGACTACGAGCAGTACTTC.

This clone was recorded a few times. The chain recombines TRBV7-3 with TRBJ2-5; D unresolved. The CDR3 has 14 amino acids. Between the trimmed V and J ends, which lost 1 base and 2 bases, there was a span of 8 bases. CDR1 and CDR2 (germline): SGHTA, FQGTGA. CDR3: CASSLNPSQETQYF. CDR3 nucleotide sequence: TGTGCCAGCAGCTTAAATCCCAGTCAAGAGACCCAGTACTTC.

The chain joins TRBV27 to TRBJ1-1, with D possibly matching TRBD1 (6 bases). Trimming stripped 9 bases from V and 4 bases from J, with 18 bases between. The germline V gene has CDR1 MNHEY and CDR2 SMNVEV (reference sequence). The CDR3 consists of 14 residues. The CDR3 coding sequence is TGTGCCAGTCTGTCAAGGGTAGGGGGCACTGAAGCTTTCTTT. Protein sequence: CASLSRVGGTEAFF.

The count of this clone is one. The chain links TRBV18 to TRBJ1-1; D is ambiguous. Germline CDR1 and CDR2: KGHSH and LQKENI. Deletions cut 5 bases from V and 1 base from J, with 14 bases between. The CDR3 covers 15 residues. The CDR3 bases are TGTGCCAGCTCATTTAATCCGAGAGGGAACACTGAAGCTTTCTTT. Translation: CASSFNPRGNTEAFF.

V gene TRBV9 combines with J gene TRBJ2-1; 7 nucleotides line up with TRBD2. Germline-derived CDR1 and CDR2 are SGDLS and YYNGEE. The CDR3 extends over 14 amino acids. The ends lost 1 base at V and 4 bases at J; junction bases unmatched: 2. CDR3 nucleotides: TGTGCCAGCAGCGTACGGGGGGATTACAATGAGCAGTTCTTC. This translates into CASSVRGDYNEQFF.

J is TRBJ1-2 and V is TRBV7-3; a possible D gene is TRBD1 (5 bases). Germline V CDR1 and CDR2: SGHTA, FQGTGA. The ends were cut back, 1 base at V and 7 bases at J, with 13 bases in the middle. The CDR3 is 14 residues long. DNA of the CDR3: TGTGCCAGCAGCTTAATAGGCCAAAGGGGTGGCTACACCTTC. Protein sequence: CASSLIGQRGGYTF.

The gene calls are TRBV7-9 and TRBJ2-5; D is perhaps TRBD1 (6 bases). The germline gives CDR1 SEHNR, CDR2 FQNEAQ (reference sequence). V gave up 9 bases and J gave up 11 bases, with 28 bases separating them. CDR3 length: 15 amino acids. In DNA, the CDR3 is TGTGCCAGTCGACCTTCGGGACAAGGCTACGATCGGCAGTACTTC. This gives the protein CASRPSGQGYDRQYF.

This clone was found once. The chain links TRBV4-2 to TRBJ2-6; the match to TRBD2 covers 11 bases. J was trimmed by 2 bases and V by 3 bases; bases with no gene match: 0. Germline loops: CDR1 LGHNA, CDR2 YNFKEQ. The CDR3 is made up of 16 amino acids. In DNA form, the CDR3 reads TGTGCCAGCAGCCATAGCGGGGGGGCTGGGGCCAACGTCCTGACTTTC. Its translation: CASSHSGGAGANVLTF.

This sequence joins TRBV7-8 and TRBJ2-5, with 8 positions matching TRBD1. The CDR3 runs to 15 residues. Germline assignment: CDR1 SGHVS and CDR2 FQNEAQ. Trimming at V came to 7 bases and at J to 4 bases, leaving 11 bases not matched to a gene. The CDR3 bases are TGTGCCAGCAACCTAGGAACAGGGGGAGCAGAGACCCAGTACTTC. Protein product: CASNLGTGGAETQYF.

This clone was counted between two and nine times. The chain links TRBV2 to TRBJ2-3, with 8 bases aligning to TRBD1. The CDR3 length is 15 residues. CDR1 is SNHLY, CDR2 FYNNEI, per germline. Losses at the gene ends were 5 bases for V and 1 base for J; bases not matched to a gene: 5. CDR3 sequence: CASSRGTGRTDTQYF. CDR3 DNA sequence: TGTGCCAGCAGTAGAGGGACAGGACGCACAGATACGCAGTATTTT.

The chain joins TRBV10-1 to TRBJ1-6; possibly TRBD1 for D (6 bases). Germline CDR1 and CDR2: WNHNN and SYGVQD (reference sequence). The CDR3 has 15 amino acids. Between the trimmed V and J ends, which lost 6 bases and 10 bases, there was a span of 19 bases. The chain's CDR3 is CASSDSWAGDSPLHF. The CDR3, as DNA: TGCGCCAGCAGCGACAGTTGGGCAGGGGACTCACCCCTCCACTTT.

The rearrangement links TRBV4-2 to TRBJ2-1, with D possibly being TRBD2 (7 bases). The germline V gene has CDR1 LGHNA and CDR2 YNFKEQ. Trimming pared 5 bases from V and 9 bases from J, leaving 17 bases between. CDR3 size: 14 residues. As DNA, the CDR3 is TGTGCCAGCAGCTTGGTGGGGGGGCGTGGTGAGCAGTTCTTC. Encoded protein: CASSLVGGRGEQFF.

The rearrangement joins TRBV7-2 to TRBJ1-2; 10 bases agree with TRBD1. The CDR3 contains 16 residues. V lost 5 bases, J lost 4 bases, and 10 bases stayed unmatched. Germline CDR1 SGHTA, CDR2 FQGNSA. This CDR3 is CASSPRQGALGYGYTF. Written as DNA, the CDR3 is TGTGCCAGCAGCCCGAGACAGGGGGCGCTGGGCTATGGCTACACCTTC.

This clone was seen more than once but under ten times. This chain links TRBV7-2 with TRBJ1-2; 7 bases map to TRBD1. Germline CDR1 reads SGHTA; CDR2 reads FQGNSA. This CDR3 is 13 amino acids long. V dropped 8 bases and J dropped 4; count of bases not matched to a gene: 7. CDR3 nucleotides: TGTGCCAGCTCCTTCAGGGGGGCCTATGGCTACACCTTC. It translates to CASSFRGAYGYTF.

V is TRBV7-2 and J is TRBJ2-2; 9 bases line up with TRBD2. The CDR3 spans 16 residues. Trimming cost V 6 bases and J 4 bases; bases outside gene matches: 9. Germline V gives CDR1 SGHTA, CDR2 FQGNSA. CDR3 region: CASSGRPAGGTGELFF. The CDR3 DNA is TGTGCCAGCAGTGGGCGCCCAGCGGGGGGCACCGGGGAGCTGTTTTTT.

Here the CDR3 reads CASSQDPRAREDYGYTF. CDR3 in DNA: TGTGCCAGCAGCCAAGATCCGCGGGCGCGGGAGGACTATGGCTACACCTTC. V is TRBV4-2 and J is TRBJ1-2; unclear D gene. This CDR3 spans 17 amino acids. V gave up 0 bases and J gave up 3 bases, with 17 bases separating them. CDR1 LGHNA and CDR2 YNFKEQ come from the germline V gene.

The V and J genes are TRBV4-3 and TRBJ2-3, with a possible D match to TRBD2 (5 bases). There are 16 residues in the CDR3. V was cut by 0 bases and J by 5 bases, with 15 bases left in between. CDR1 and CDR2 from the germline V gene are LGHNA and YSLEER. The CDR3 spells CASSQDSPGGEDTQYF. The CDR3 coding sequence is TGCGCCAGCAGCCAAGATTCTCCCGGAGGCGAAGATACGCAGTATTTT.

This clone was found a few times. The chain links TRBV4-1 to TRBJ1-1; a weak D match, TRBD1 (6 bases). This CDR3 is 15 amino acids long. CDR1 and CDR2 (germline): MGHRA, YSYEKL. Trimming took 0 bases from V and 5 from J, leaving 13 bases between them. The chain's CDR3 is CASSQEGQGWTEAFF. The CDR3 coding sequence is TGCGCCAGCAGCCAAGAGGGTCAGGGGTGGACTGAAGCTTTCTTT.

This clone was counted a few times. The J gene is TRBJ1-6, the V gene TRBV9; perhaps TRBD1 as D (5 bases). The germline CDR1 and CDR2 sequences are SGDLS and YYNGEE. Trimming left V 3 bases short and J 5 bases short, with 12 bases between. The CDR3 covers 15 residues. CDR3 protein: CASSGSGLNNSPLHF. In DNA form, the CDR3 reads TGTGCCAGCAGCGGCTCAGGGCTCAATAATTCACCCCTCCACTTT.

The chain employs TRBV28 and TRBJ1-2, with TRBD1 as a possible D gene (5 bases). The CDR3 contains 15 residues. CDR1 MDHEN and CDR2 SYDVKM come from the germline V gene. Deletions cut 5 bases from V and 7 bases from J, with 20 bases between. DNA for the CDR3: TGTGCCAGCAGTCGGCTAGCCGGGGGGGTGTCTGGCTACACCTTC. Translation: CASSRLAGGVSGYTF.

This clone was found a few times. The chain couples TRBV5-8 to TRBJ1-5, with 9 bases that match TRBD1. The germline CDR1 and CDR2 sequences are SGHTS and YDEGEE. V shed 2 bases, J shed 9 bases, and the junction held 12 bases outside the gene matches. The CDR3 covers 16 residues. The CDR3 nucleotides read TGTGCCAGCAGCTTATACCAGACAGGGGGAAGGGGGCCCCAGCATTTT. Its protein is CASSLYQTGGRGPQHF.

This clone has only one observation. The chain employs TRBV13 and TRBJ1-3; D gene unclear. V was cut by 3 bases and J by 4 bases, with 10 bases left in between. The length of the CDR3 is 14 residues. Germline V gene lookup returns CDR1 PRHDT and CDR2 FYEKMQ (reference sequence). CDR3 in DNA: TGTGCCAGCAGCTTGTGGGGAGGGGGAAACACCATATATTTT. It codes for CASSLWGGGNTIYF.

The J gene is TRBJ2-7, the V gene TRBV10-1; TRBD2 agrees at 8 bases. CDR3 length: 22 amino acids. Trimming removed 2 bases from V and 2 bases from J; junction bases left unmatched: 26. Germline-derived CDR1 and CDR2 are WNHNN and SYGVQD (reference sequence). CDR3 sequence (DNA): TGCGCCAGCAGTGAGAGAGGGAGAGAAGGGGGTCGGGGGGGCGCCTTCCCCTACGAGCAGTACTTC. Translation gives CASSERGREGGRGGAFPYEQYF.

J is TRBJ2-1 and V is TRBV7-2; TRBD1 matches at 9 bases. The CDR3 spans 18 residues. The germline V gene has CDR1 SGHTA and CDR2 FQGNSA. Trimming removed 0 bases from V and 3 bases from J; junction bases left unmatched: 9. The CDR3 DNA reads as TGTGCCAGCAGCTTAGCGCTGACCGGGACAGGGTTCTACAATGAGCAGTTCTTC. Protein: CASSLALTGTGFYNEQFF.

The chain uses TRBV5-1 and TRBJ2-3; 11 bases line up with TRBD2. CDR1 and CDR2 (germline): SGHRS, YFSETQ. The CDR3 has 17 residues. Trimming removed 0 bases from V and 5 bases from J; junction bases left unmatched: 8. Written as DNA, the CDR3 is TGCGCCAGCAGCTTGGGGGTAGCGGGGGGGCTCGGAGATACGCAGTATTTT. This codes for CASSLGVAGGLGDTQYF.